The 27 T cell receptor beta chains presented below share a single source sample, sequenced in a study of tissue T cells after allogeneic stem cell transplantation. Sequencing was performed with immunoSEQ multiplex PCR; in TCRdb, only in-frame clones are kept and a portion is missing. The profile covers roughly 50,000 clones, with around 66% appearing a single time and 0.55% taken by the ten largest. What was sequenced was sorted cells pooled from one or two spleens. The origin of the receptors is a pool of C57BL/6 mice in good health.

As concerns this clone: The gene symbols are mouse symbols. The observed sequence ends 1 residue before the CDR3 terminus, with the missing tail filled in from the germline J gene. Different DNA sequences within this sample yield the same CDR3. V and J are TRBV13-2 and TRBJ2-1; D is possibly TRBD2 (5 bases). Trimming took 0 bases from V and 3 from J, leaving 7 bases between them. The germline V gene encodes CDR1 NNHNN and CDR2 SYGAGS (reference sequence). The CDR3 extends over 14 amino acids. CDR3 DNA, as far as it was read: TGTGCCAGCGGTGATGCTTGGGGCTATGCTGAGCAGTTC. Protein sequence: CASGDAWGYAEQF. The full CDR3 is CASGDAWGYAEQFF.

About this clone: These gene names are mouse names. The CDR3 end falls 1 residue outside the read, so it is completed with the germline J gene. This sequence joins TRBV20 and TRBJ1-4; D unresolved. V was shortened by 3 bases and J by 3 bases, with 8 bases between the two germline ends. The CDR3 loop spans 13 amino acids. Germline V gene lookup returns CDR1 GFQATS and CDR2 STVNSAI. The CDR3 loop reads CGASASPNERLFF. The CDR3 bases that were read are TGTGGTGCTAGCGCCAGCCCCAACGAAAGATTATTT.

Of note for this clone: The genes are named according to mouse. The CDR3 spells CARQGDTGQLYF. CDR3 DNA (partial): TGTGCCAGACAGGGGGACACCGGGCAGCTCTAC. This chain joins TRBV13-3 and TRBJ2-2, with 8 bases that match TRBD1. The CDR3 end falls 1 residue outside the read, so it is completed with the germline J gene. The CDR3 spans 12 residues. Germline assignment: CDR1 NNHDY and CDR2 SYVADS. The J segment lost 3 bases and the V segment lost 8 bases, leaving 0 bases of the junction unmatched.

In the case of this clone: Germline and genes here are mouse. The read ends 1 residue early relative to the CDR3; the germline J gene fills the gap. V usage is TRBV12-2 and J usage is TRBJ1-4; 8 positions match TRBD1. The CDR3 sequence is 14 residues long. Germline loops: CDR1 SGHLS, CDR2 HYDKME. The junction had 1 base not matched to a gene; V was cut back by 4 bases and J by 1 base. The CDR3 bases that were read are TGTGCCAGCTCCCAGGGGGCTTCCAACGAAAGATTATTT. Protein product: CASSQGASNERLF. The full CDR3 is CASSQGASNERLFF.

This clone was counted between two and nine times. The genes and germline here are from mouse. Sequencing ends 1 residue short of the CDR3 end; the germline J gene provides the rest. This rearrangement joins TRBV14 to TRBJ2-5; D possibly corresponds to TRBD1 (6 bases). This CDR3 has 13 residues. The germline gives CDR1 SGHDT, CDR2 FRDEAV. V lost 5 bases to trimming and J lost 0 bases, with 7 bases between them. CDR3 bases read: TGTGCCAGCAGGGACAGTAACCAAGACACCCAGTAC. Translating it yields CASRDSNQDTQY. The full CDR3 sequence reads CASRDSNQDTQYF.

Turning to this clone: Gene labels here are mouse ones. The read ends 1 residue shy of where the CDR3 ends; the end is completed using the germline J gene. This sequence joins TRBV3 and TRBJ1-2; D may be TRBD1 (5 bases). This CDR3 contains 12 residues. The germline V gene encodes CDR1 SNHLY and CDR2 FYNGKV (reference sequence). Trimming removed 1 base from V and 6 bases from J, with 6 bases in between. The CDR3 reads CASSLGGADYTF. The covered CDR3 bases are TGTGCCAGCAGCTTAGGGGGGGCCGACTACACC.

Turning to this clone: Gene names follow the mouse nomenclature. The CDR3 reads CASSFRGLYAEQFF. The covered CDR3 bases are TGTGCCAGCAGCTTCAGGGGACTCTATGCTGAGCAGTTC. The genes are TRBV4 and TRBJ2-1, with D perhaps matching TRBD1 or TRBD2 (6 bases each). The sequence runs out 1 residue before the end of the CDR3; the remainder is reconstructed from the germline J gene. This CDR3 region has 14 residues. Germline assignment: CDR1 LGHDT and CDR2 YNNKQL (reference sequence). The germline V and J ends were trimmed by 4 bases and 3 bases, with 10 bases remaining between them. The full variable domain, rest sourced from reference TRBV4 and TRBJ2-1, is ETAVFQTPNYHVTQVGNEVSFNCKQTLGHDTMYWYKQDSKKLLKIMFSYNNKQLIVNETVPRRFSPQSSDKAHLNLRIKSVEPEDSAVYLCASSFRGLYAEQFFGPGTRLTVL.

Turning to this clone: The gene names given are mouse names. The CDR3 bases that were read are TGTGCCAGCAGCCCGGCAGGGTGGGACTCCGACTACACC. As protein: CASSPAGWDSDYT. In full, the CDR3 is CASSPAGWDSDYTF. The J gene is TRBJ1-2, the V gene TRBV5; a possible D gene is TRBD1 (5 bases). The read ends 1 residue early relative to the CDR3; the germline J gene fills the gap. This CDR3 comprises 14 residues. With 4 bases removed from V and 3 bases from J, the gap between germline ends came to 12 bases. CDR1 and CDR2 (germline): LGHNA, YNLKQL (reference sequence).

This clone was counted a single time. Any gene name here is a mouse gene name. The read halts 1 residue ahead of the CDR3 end, with the missing end drawn from the germline J gene. This chain links TRBV31 with TRBJ2-5, with D perhaps matching TRBD1 (6 bases). The CDR3 spans 14 residues. Germline V lookup: CDR1 GKSSPN, CDR2 SITVG. The ends were cut back, 0 bases at V and 1 base at J, with 8 bases in the middle. The DNA read from the CDR3 is TGTGCCTGGAGTCTAAAGGGGGACCAAGACACCCAGTAC. It encodes CAWSLKGDQDTQY. The entire CDR3 sequence reads CAWSLKGDQDTQYF.

On this clone: These gene names are mouse names. Read coverage stops 1 residue before the CDR3 terminus; the germline J gene supplies the remainder. J is TRBJ2-1 and V is TRBV14, with 11 positions matching TRBD1. Germline CDR1 is SGHDT and CDR2 is FRDEAV. With V trimmed by 2 bases and J by 3 bases, 1 base remained unmatched. The CDR3 is 15 residues long. The CDR3 DNA, read in part, is TGTGCCAGCAGTTTGGGGACAGGGGGCTATGCTGAGCAGTTC. Amino acid sequence: CASSLGTGGYAEQF. The whole CDR3 sequence reads CASSLGTGGYAEQFF. Using reference TRBV14 and TRBJ2-1 for the parts outside the CDR3, the full variable domain is EAGVTQSPRYAVLQEGQAVSFWCDPISGHDTLYWYQQPRDQGPQLLVYFRDEAVIDNSQLPSDRFSAVRPKGTNSTLKIQSAKQGDTATYLCASSLGTGGYAEQFFGPGTRLTVL.

Turning to this clone: Gene names refer to mouse genes. The CDR3 end falls 1 residue outside the read, so it is completed with the germline J gene. The V gene is TRBV13-2, the J gene TRBJ2-3; 14 positions agree with TRBD2. V trimming: 3 bases; J trimming: 1 base; junction bases outside the gene matches: 4. Germline V lookup: CDR1 NNHNN, CDR2 SYGAGS (reference sequence). The CDR3 is 17 residues long. CDR3 amino acids: CASGGDWGGAGAETLYF. CDR3 DNA, as far as it was read: TGTGCCAGCGGTGGGGACTGGGGGGGCGCTGGTGCAGAAACGCTGTAT.

As for this clone: Gene names refer to mouse genes. The CDR3 extends 1 residue past the end of the read, so its final part is completed from the germline J gene. The chain joins TRBV3 to TRBJ2-1, with 10 positions matching TRBD2. The CDR3 loop spans 15 amino acids. V trimming: 2 bases; J trimming: 5 bases; junction bases outside the gene matches: 3. The germline V gene has CDR1 SNHLY and CDR2 FYNGKV (reference sequence). The CDR3 protein is CASSLLGGRNAEQFF. The CDR3 bases that were read are TGTGCCAGCAGCTTACTGGGGGGGCGGAATGCTGAGCAGTTC.

A note on this clone: Gene names are mouse gene names. The CDR3 goes on 1 residue after the read ends, and that part is filled in from the germline J gene. The V gene is TRBV1, the J gene TRBJ2-5; the D gene is possibly TRBD1 (6 bases). Trimming shortened V by 2 bases and J by 2 bases, and 8 bases separated the two germline ends. Germline CDR1 reads NSQYPW; CDR2 reads LRSPGD (reference sequence). This CDR3 is 14 amino acids long. The sequenced CDR3 bases are TGCACCTGCAGTGCAAGAGGGGGCCAAGACACCCAGTAC. Its translation is CTCSARGGQDTQY. The whole CDR3 region reads CTCSARGGQDTQYF.

This clone showed up just a few times. Genes and germline are mouse. The read gets to within 1 residue of the CDR3 end, and the germline J gene fills in the rest. This chain uses TRBV13-2 with TRBJ1-3, with 9 positions matching TRBD1. Germline lookup yields CDR1 NNHNN and CDR2 SYGAGS (reference sequence). V shed 3 bases and J 2 bases; nucleotides not matched to a gene: 3. CDR3 length: 15 residues. The CDR3 bases that were read are TGTGCCAGCGGTGCCAGGGACAGGGCTGGAAATACGCTCTAT. Translated: CASGARDRAGNTLY. In full, the CDR3 is CASGARDRAGNTLYF.

This clone was detected only a few times. The genes and germline here are from mouse. The read halts 1 residue ahead of the CDR3 end, with the missing end drawn from the germline J gene. The chain employs TRBV29 and TRBJ1-1, with 12 nucleotides matching TRBD1. This CDR3 contains 14 residues. The germline gives CDR1 MSHET, CDR2 SYDVDS. V lost 7 bases and J lost 6; bases outside the gene matches: 6. Partial CDR3 DNA: TGTGCTAGCAAGGCGGGACAGGGGGCCGCAGAAGTCTTC. Amino acids: CASKAGQGAAEVF. The complete CDR3 reads CASKAGQGAAEVFF.

This clone showed up just a few times. Genes and germline are mouse. The read comes to an end 1 residue before the CDR3 does, leaving the germline J gene to fill in the end. The chain recombines TRBV13-2 with TRBJ2-7; TRBD2 matches 11 bases. The CDR3 runs 14 residues. Germline assignment: CDR1 NNHNN and CDR2 SYGAGS (reference sequence). V gave up 1 base and J gave up 4 bases; unmatched junction bases: 1. The CDR3 DNA, read in part, is TGTGCCAGCGGTGATCGGACTGGGGGGTATGAACAGTAC. Translated: CASGDRTGGYEQY. The full-length CDR3 reads as CASGDRTGGYEQYF.

Concerning this clone: Gene names are the mouse ones. The read halts 1 residue ahead of the CDR3 end, with the missing end drawn from the germline J gene. The chain is built from TRBV13-1 and TRBJ1-3, with D perhaps TRBD1 (6 bases). The CDR3 sequence is 14 residues long. CDR1 is NSHNY and CDR2 is SYGAGN in the germline V gene. The V end lost 2 bases, the J end lost 2 bases, and 8 bases lay between the germline ends. Here the CDR3 reads CASSEGGTGNTLYF. CDR3 bases read: TGTGCCAGCAGTGAAGGGGGGACTGGAAATACGCTCTAT.

Only one count was recorded for this clone. Gene and germline names: mouse. The sequence runs out 1 residue before the end of the CDR3; the remainder is reconstructed from the germline J gene. The chain links TRBV12-2 to TRBJ2-5, with 8 bases matching TRBD1. V shed 3 bases, J shed 5 bases, and the junction held 3 bases outside the gene matches. The germline V gene has CDR1 SGHLS and CDR2 HYDKME. CDR3 size: 13 residues. The CDR3 reads CASSFRGRDTQYF. The DNA read from the CDR3 is TGTGCCAGCTCTTTCAGGGGGCGAGACACCCAGTAC.

This clone has a single count. Gene names are the mouse ones. The DNA read from the CDR3 is TGTGCCAGCGGTGTCAGGGAGGGGGTTGCTGAGCAGTTC. Translation: CASGVREGVAEQF. The entire CDR3 is CASGVREGVAEQFF. The chain uses TRBV13-2 and TRBJ2-1, with D possibly matching TRBD1 (6 bases). Coverage ceases 1 residue before the CDR3 finishes, and the germline J gene fills in the end. Germline CDR1 and CDR2: NNHNN and SYGAGS (reference sequence). The CDR3 has 14 amino acids. V lost 3 bases and J lost 6, with 13 bases in between.

For this clone: Germline and genes here are mouse. The CDR3 goes on 1 residue after the read ends, and that part is filled in from the germline J gene. This chain links TRBV5 with TRBJ1-4; D is uncertain. The V end lost 2 bases, the J end lost 0 bases, and 7 bases lay between the germline ends. Germline V gene sequence: CDR1 LGHNA, CDR2 YNLKQL (reference sequence). This CDR3 region has 15 residues. This chain's CDR3 is CASSQHSLSNERLFF. The CDR3 bases that were read are TGTGCCAGCAGCCAACACAGTCTTTCCAACGAAAGATTATTT.

The sample holds a few counts of this clone. The gene names here belong to mouse. The sequenced fragment ends 1 residue before the CDR3 boundary, so the rest is inferred from the germline J gene. V and J are TRBV29 and TRBJ2-2, with D maybe TRBD1 (5 bases). V gave up 4 bases and J gave up 7 bases, with 10 bases separating them. This CDR3 has 13 residues. CDR1 MSHET and CDR2 SYDVDS come from the germline V gene. Here the CDR3 reads CASSSQGGGQLYF. The sequenced part of the CDR3 DNA is TGTGCTAGCAGTTCTCAGGGAGGCGGGCAGCTCTAC. Complete variable domain (other parts from reference TRBV29 and TRBJ2-2): DMKVTQMPRYLIKRMGENVLLECGQDMSHETMYWYRQDPGLGLQLIYISYDVDSNSEGDIPKGYRVSRKKREHFSLILDSAKTNQTSVYFCASSSQGGGQLYFGEGSKLTVL.

As concerns this clone: All gene names here are mouse names. The read finishes 1 residue shy of the CDR3 end, and the germline J gene is used to complete it. J is TRBJ2-4 and V is TRBV13-3, with D uncertain. CDR1 is NNHDY and CDR2 is SYVADS in the germline V gene. The CDR3 is 13 residues long. Deletions cut 2 bases from V and 0 bases from J, with 4 bases between. The CDR3 bases that were read are TGTGCCAGCAGTGACCTCAGTCAAAACACCTTGTAC. This translates into CASSDLSQNTLY. The entire CDR3 protein is CASSDLSQNTLYF.

To note about this clone: Any gene name here is a mouse gene name. Read coverage stops 1 residue before the CDR3 terminus; the germline J gene supplies the remainder. The chain links TRBV15 to TRBJ1-1, with a weak D call TRBD1 (6 bases). Germline V gives CDR1 SGHND, CDR2 FRSKSL. V lost 2 bases and J 3 bases, leaving 10 bases between the germline ends. This CDR3 is built from 14 residues. The CDR3 DNA, read in part, is TGTGCCAGCAGTTTAAGGGGGGCTTACACAGAAGTCTTC. Translated: CASSLRGAYTEVF. The entire CDR3 protein reads CASSLRGAYTEVFF.

Concerning this clone: Mouse names are used for the genes. Coverage ceases 1 residue before the CDR3 finishes, and the germline J gene fills in the end. The chain couples TRBV3 to TRBJ1-2; no firm D call. V was shortened by 5 bases and J by 2 bases, with 9 bases between the two germline ends. From germline, CDR1 is SNHLY and CDR2 FYNGKV (reference sequence). The CDR3 contains 13 residues. CDR3 DNA (partial): TGTGCCAGCAGCCCAGTCGGGAACTCCGACTACACC. It encodes CASSPVGNSDYT. The whole CDR3 sequence is CASSPVGNSDYTF. The whole variable domain, filled in from reference TRBV3 and TRBJ1-2, reads GPKVLQIPSHQIIDMGQMVTLNCDPVSNHLYFYWYKQILGQQMEFLVNFYNGKVMEKSKLFKDQFSVERPDGSYFTLKIQPTALEDSAVYFCASSPVGNSDYTFGSGTRLLVI.

About this clone itself: Gene names are mouse gene names. The read is 1 residue too short to cover the CDR3 end, so that end is filled in from the germline J gene. This chain connects TRBV13-3 to TRBJ2-1; 8 nucleotides align to TRBD2. This CDR3 comprises 15 residues. V trimming: 3 bases; J trimming: 0 bases; junction bases outside the gene matches: 2. The V gene's germline CDR1 is NNHDY and CDR2 SYVADS. Incomplete CDR3 DNA: TGTGCCAGCAGTGTCGACTGGGGTAACTATGCTGAGCAGTTC. It is translated as CASSVDWGNYAEQF. The entire CDR3 is CASSVDWGNYAEQFF.

Of note for this clone: The gene symbols are mouse symbols. The observed sequence ends 1 residue before the CDR3 terminus, with the missing tail filled in from the germline J gene. This rearrangement joins TRBV14 to TRBJ1-1, with 11 bases fitting TRBD1. The germline CDR1 and CDR2 sequences are SGHDT and FRDEAV. V lost 4 bases and J lost 0; bases outside the gene matches: 2. The CDR3 contains 15 residues. Incomplete CDR3 DNA: TGTGCCAGCAGTCCGGGACAGGGGGCAAACACAGAAGTCTTC. Protein sequence: CASSPGQGANTEVF. The complete CDR3 reads CASSPGQGANTEVFF.

Comments on this clone: The gene names here belong to mouse. The CDR3 is cut off 1 residue early in the read; its end comes from the germline J gene. The rearrangement joins TRBV5 to TRBJ2-7; D call uncertain. CDR1 LGHNA and CDR2 YNLKQL come from the germline V gene (reference sequence). V lost 0 bases to trimming and J lost 0 bases, with 6 bases between them. The CDR3 has 14 amino acids. The CDR3 sequence is CASSQEGLSYEQYF. The CDR3 DNA, read in part, is TGTGCCAGCAGCCAAGAGGGTCTCTCCTATGAACAGTAC.